The clone carrying this T cell receptor beta chain was found once. No antigen is known for it. Method: immunoSEQ multiplex PCR; TCRdb's copy keeps in-frame clones and lacks some. The sample lists roughly 120,000 clones, 75% to 90% occurring once. The record originates from a study of T cell responses to AZD1222 COVID-19 vaccine. General study points: Females made up more of the donors, who were largely white British, and clonal diversity may have come out too low. Repertoires were obtained solely post-peak T cell response.

Specimen: peripheral blood, collected on day 0 of AZD1222 vaccination. The sequence derives from an adult in good health.

DNA for the CDR3: TGTGCCAGCAGCCCGAGGTATACAGGGGAAAACTATGGCTACACCTTC. Translation: CASSPRYTGENYGYTF. The rearrangement links TRBV7-8 to TRBJ1-2; TRBD1 aligns across 7 bases. Germline V gene data show CDR1 as SGHVS and CDR2 as FQNEAQ. V lost 5 bases and J lost 2; bases outside the gene matches: 11. This CDR3 region has 16 residues.